Listed below are T cell receptor beta chains from one sample, sequenced in a study of cytomegalovirus exposure and HLA in healthy donors. Generated by immunoSEQ multiplex PCR, the TCRdb table keeps only in-frame clones and is missing some. The repertoire holds 110,000 or so clones, with roughly 76% as singletons. The material sequenced was PBMCs. These receptors were collected from a man aged 45 to 65 in good health and CMV-seropositive. Each CDR3 is given with its conserved first and last residue. The order of the fields is J gene, V gene, clone size, D gene, CDR3 DNA, CDR3 protein. The D gene is left open where the match is weak. Size values are once, few and many counts, or a class for expanded clones, and some rows have none.

j_call: TRBJ1-2
v_call: TRBV7-2
clone_size: many
d_call: -
cdr3_nt: TGTGCCAGCAGCTCACTCCCGGTAGGGGCTGGGTATGGCTACACCTTC
cdr3_aa: CASSSLPVGAGYGYTF

j_call: TRBJ2-3
v_call: TRBV27
clone_size: -
d_call: TRBD2
cdr3_nt: TGTGCCAGCACCAATCTTCGGGGGGGAGCAGATACGCAGTATTTT
cdr3_aa: CASTNLRGGADTQYF

j_call: TRBJ2-3
v_call: TRBV9
clone_size: -
d_call: TRBD2
cdr3_nt: TGTGCCAGCAGCGTAGCCAGCGGGAGTGGCACAGATACGCAGTATTTT
cdr3_aa: CASSVASGSGTDTQYF

j_call: TRBJ1-1
v_call: TRBV27
clone_size: -
d_call: -
cdr3_nt: TGTGCCAGCAGTTCAGGGGCGGGGGGCACTGAAGCTTTCTTT
cdr3_aa: CASSSGAGGTEAFF

j_call: TRBJ2-3
v_call: TRBV13
clone_size: -
d_call: -
cdr3_nt: TGTGCCAGCAGGCAGGGGACAGATACGCAGTATTTT
cdr3_aa: CASRQGTDTQYF

j_call: TRBJ2-1
v_call: TRBV7-9
clone_size: -
d_call: TRBD2
cdr3_nt: TGTGCCAGCAGCTTAACTAACCTGGGACTAGCCAACTACAATGAGCAGTTCTTC
cdr3_aa: CASSLTNLGLANYNEQFF

j_call: TRBJ2-3
v_call: TRBV6-6
clone_size: -
d_call: TRBD2
cdr3_nt: TGTGCCAGCAGTTCGGGGGGAAGCACAGATACGCAGTATTTT
cdr3_aa: CASSSGGSTDTQYF

j_call: TRBJ1-5
v_call: TRBV4-3
clone_size: -
d_call: -
cdr3_nt: TGCGCCAGCAGCGCCAGGAGGAATCAGCCCCAGCATTTT
cdr3_aa: CASSARRNQPQHF

j_call: TRBJ2-2
v_call: TRBV19
clone_size: few
d_call: TRBD2
cdr3_nt: TGTGCCAGTATCGGGACTAGCGGGATGAGGGGCGGGGAGCTGTTTTTT
cdr3_aa: CASIGTSGMRGGELFF

j_call: TRBJ1-4
v_call: TRBV15
clone_size: -
d_call: TRBD1
cdr3_nt: TGTGCCACCAGCGACAGGGGGCTGGGGGAAAAACTGTTTTTT
cdr3_aa: CATSDRGLGEKLFF

j_call: TRBJ2-1
v_call: TRBV21-1
clone_size: -
d_call: -
cdr3_nt: TGTGCCAGCAGCGAAGGACTAACTAGCCCCAATGAGCAGTTCTTC
cdr3_aa: CASSEGLTSPNEQFF

j_call: TRBJ2-5
v_call: TRBV7-2
clone_size: -
d_call: -
cdr3_nt: TGTGCCAGCAGCTTAGGAGGAGTACTAGAGACCCAGTACTTC
cdr3_aa: CASSLGGVLETQYF

j_call: TRBJ1-1
v_call: TRBV7-8
clone_size: -
d_call: -
cdr3_nt: TGTGCCAGCAGCTTACATACAGGTGAGGCGTCACGAGCTTTCTTT
cdr3_aa: CASSLHTGEASRAFF

j_call: TRBJ2-7
v_call: TRBV5-6
clone_size: -
d_call: -
cdr3_nt: TGTGCCAGCAGCTTGCCGGGGGAGACCTACGAGCAGTACTTC
cdr3_aa: CASSLPGETYEQYF

j_call: TRBJ2-1
v_call: TRBV13
clone_size: -
d_call: TRBD2
cdr3_nt: TGTGCCAGCAGCCCGTCGACCGTACTAGCGGTTCTCTACAATGAGCAGTTCTTC
cdr3_aa: CASSPSTVLAVLYNEQFF

j_call: TRBJ2-5
v_call: TRBV18
clone_size: -
d_call: -
cdr3_nt: TGTGCCAGCTCGTCGCAAGAGACCCAGTACTTC
cdr3_aa: CASSSQETQYF

j_call: TRBJ2-1
v_call: TRBV5-8
clone_size: -
d_call: TRBD1
cdr3_nt: TGTGCCAGCAGCCTCTCCGGGACAGGGTTTGAGCAGTTCTTC
cdr3_aa: CASSLSGTGFEQFF

j_call: TRBJ2-3
v_call: TRBV7-8
clone_size: -
d_call: -
cdr3_nt: TGTGCCAGCAGCTTAGGGCTAGCAGGAGATACGCAGTATTTT
cdr3_aa: CASSLGLAGDTQYF

j_call: TRBJ1-5
v_call: TRBV6-6
clone_size: -
d_call: -
cdr3_nt: TGTGCCAGCAGTATTTATACCGGGACAATAGGTCAGCCCCAGCATTTT
cdr3_aa: CASSIYTGTIGQPQHF

j_call: TRBJ1-1
v_call: TRBV11-2
clone_size: few
d_call: -
cdr3_nt: TGTGCCAGCAGCTTCGGGGTGGGCACTGAAGCTTTCTTT
cdr3_aa: CASSFGVGTEAFF

j_call: TRBJ1-6
v_call: TRBV7-2
clone_size: few
d_call: TRBD1
cdr3_nt: TGTGCCAGCAGTTCCAGACAGGGGTATAATTCACCCCTCCACTTT
cdr3_aa: CASSSRQGYNSPLHF

j_call: TRBJ2-7
v_call: TRBV28
clone_size: -
d_call: -
cdr3_nt: TGTGCCAGCTTAGACAGCTCCTACGAGCAGTACTTC
cdr3_aa: CASLDSSYEQYF

j_call: TRBJ2-1
v_call: TRBV12-5
clone_size: -
d_call: TRBD2
cdr3_nt: TGTGCTAGTGGTCCACTAAGAGTTAGCGGGGGGCACCCCTCCTACAATGAGCAGTTCTTC
cdr3_aa: CASGPLRVSGGHPSYNEQFF

j_call: TRBJ2-7
v_call: TRBV7-2
clone_size: -
d_call: -
cdr3_nt: TGTGCCAGCAGCGTTCGGGACACCTACGAGCAGTACTTC
cdr3_aa: CASSVRDTYEQYF

j_call: TRBJ1-1
v_call: TRBV7-2
clone_size: -
d_call: -
cdr3_nt: TGTGCCAGCAGCCCCCTCGTTGGGAGAACTGAAGCTTTCTTT
cdr3_aa: CASSPLVGRTEAFF

j_call: TRBJ1-1
v_call: TRBV6-5
clone_size: -
d_call: -
cdr3_nt: TGTGCCAGCAGTTCTACCGGGACACAGAACACTGAAGCTTTCTTT
cdr3_aa: CASSSTGTQNTEAFF

j_call: TRBJ1-1
v_call: TRBV9
clone_size: -
d_call: -
cdr3_nt: TGTGCCAGCAGGGTGGGGGCCGGCTTCACTGAAGCTTTCTTT
cdr3_aa: CASRVGAGFTEAFF

j_call: TRBJ2-7
v_call: TRBV7-6
clone_size: -
d_call: TRBD2
cdr3_nt: TGTGCCAGCAGCTTAGGTGGGGGGGTGGACGAGCAGTACTTC
cdr3_aa: CASSLGGGVDEQYF

j_call: TRBJ1-6
v_call: TRBV7-2
clone_size: -
d_call: -
cdr3_nt: TGTGCCAGCAGCTTAGGGCAGAACCTCCACTTT
cdr3_aa: CASSLGQNLHF

j_call: TRBJ2-5
v_call: TRBV10-3
clone_size: -
d_call: TRBD2
cdr3_nt: TGTGCCATCAGTAGGGCGTTACTAGCGGGGACCCAAGAGACCCAGTACTTC
cdr3_aa: CAISRALLAGTQETQYF

j_call: TRBJ1-3
v_call: TRBV28
clone_size: -
d_call: -
cdr3_nt: TGTGCCAGCAGTTCGGGGAGCTCTGGAAACACCATATATTTT
cdr3_aa: CASSSGSSGNTIYF

j_call: TRBJ2-1
v_call: TRBV11-3
clone_size: -
d_call: -
cdr3_nt: TGTGCCAGCAGCTTAGCCCGGGTAGACTACAATGAGCAGTTCTTC
cdr3_aa: CASSLARVDYNEQFF

j_call: TRBJ2-3
v_call: TRBV28
clone_size: -
d_call: -
cdr3_nt: TGTGCCAGCAGTTTAGAAACAGGGATGGAAATCTATGATACGCAGTATTTT
cdr3_aa: CASSLETGMEIYDTQYF

j_call: TRBJ1-2
v_call: TRBV9
clone_size: once
d_call: -
cdr3_nt: TGTGCCAGCAGCGTAGGTGCGCTCAACTATGGCTACACCTTC
cdr3_aa: CASSVGALNYGYTF

j_call: TRBJ2-3
v_call: TRBV6-1
clone_size: -
d_call: -
cdr3_nt: TGTGCCAGCAGTGAAGAGACACCAAGCACAGATACGCAGTATTTT
cdr3_aa: CASSEETPSTDTQYF

j_call: TRBJ2-7
v_call: TRBV10-3
clone_size: -
d_call: TRBD2
cdr3_nt: TGTGCCATCAGTGGGGGTAGCGGGATCTACGAGCAGTACTTC
cdr3_aa: CAISGGSGIYEQYF

j_call: TRBJ2-1
v_call: TRBV7-2
clone_size: once
d_call: TRBD2
cdr3_nt: TGTGCCAGCAGCTTAGGGACTAGCGGGAGTGGAAATGAGCAGTTCTTC
cdr3_aa: CASSLGTSGSGNEQFF

j_call: TRBJ2-7
v_call: TRBV14
clone_size: few
d_call: TRBD1
cdr3_nt: TGTGCCAGCAGCCATTATTCCAGACAGGGGGTAACCTACGAGCAGTACTTC
cdr3_aa: CASSHYSRQGVTYEQYF

j_call: TRBJ2-1
v_call: TRBV6-5
clone_size: -
d_call: TRBD1
cdr3_nt: TGTGCCAGCAGGGGGACAGCCGACAATGAGCAGTTCTTC
cdr3_aa: CASRGTADNEQFF

j_call: TRBJ2-2
v_call: TRBV19
clone_size: -
d_call: -
cdr3_nt: TGTGCCAGTAGCCCGACGACAAACACCGGGGAGCTGTTTTTT
cdr3_aa: CASSPTTNTGELFF

j_call: TRBJ1-4
v_call: TRBV25-1
clone_size: -
d_call: -
cdr3_nt: TGTGCCAGCAGTGAAACAGGAAACAATGAAAAACTGTTTTTT
cdr3_aa: CASSETGNNEKLFF